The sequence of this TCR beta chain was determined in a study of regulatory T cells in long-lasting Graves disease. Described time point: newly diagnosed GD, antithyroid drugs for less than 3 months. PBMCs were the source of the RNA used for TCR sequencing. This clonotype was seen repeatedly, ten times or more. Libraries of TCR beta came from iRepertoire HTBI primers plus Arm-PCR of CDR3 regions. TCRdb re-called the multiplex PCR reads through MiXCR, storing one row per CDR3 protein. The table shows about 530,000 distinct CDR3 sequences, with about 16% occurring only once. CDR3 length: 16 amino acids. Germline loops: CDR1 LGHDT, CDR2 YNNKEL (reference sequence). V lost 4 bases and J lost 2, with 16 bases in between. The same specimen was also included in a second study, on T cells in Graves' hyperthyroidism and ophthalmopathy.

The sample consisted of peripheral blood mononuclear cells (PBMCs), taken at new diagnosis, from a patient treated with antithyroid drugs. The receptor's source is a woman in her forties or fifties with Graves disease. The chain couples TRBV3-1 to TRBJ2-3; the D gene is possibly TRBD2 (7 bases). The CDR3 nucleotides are TGTGCCAGCAGCCCCCCGAGGGGGGGGATCACAGATACGCAGTATTTT. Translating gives CASSPPRGGITDTQYF.